Only a few counts were recorded for the clone carrying this T cell receptor beta chain. Antigen: not known. The data stem from a study of T-cell reconstitution after alpha-beta-depleted transplantation in children. Findings of the study overall: As was reported, about two months after transplant, alpha-beta T cells came from several hundred expanded graft clones. When one year had passed after transplant, most T-cell counts and diversity came from newly produced T cells. Recipient T cells and thymic progenitors that survived gave rise to the high TCRbeta diversity observed at day 60 in some patients.

Unique molecular identifiers were used in preparing the TCRbeta library. TCRdb used MiXCR to reprocess the PCR reads, holding one entry per CDR3 protein. The sample contains approximately 500,000 distinct CDR3 sequences, over 20% of which appear only once. CDR3 length equals 16 residues. With 2 bases removed from V and 0 bases from J, the gap between germline ends came to 11 bases. The germline V gene has CDR1 SGHTA and CDR2 FQGNSA. This specimen was PBMCs, taken before TCRalphabeta/CD19-depleted stem cell transplant. This receptor was taken from a boy younger than two with Wiskott-Aldrich syndrome, due to receive a stem cell transplant. The chain is built from TRBV7-2 and TRBJ2-1, with D tentatively TRBD2 (5 bases). CDR3 sequence reads: CASSLNSASSYNEQFF. The CDR3, as DNA: TGTGCCAGCAGCTTAAATAGCGCAAGCTCCTACAATGAGCAGTTCTTC.